The clone carrying this T cell receptor beta chain was recorded many times. Patients chosen for sequencing had CD8+CD57+ cells that had expanded, as shown by flow cytometry. TCR beta VDJ and CDR3 profiling used genomic DNA as template. TCRdb called the reads again in MiXCR, with one record for every CDR3 protein. The sample consists of hundreds of thousands of distinct CDR3 sequences, 40% to 50% of them appearing once. The sample belongs to a study of CD8+CD57+ T cells in acquired aplastic anemia. Sequenced: sorted CD4+, CD8+, or CD8+CD57+ T cells (not recorded which) from PBMCs. The sequence was obtained from a human donor with aplastic anemia.

DNA for the CDR3: TGTGCCAGCAGCGAAAGACAGGGACTAAATGAAAAACTGTTTTTT. Encoded protein: CASSERQGLNEKLFF. This chain joins TRBV9 and TRBJ1-4, with TRBD1 identical over 7 bases. CDR1 and CDR2 (germline): SGDLS, YYNGEE. The J segment lost 5 bases and the V segment lost 3 bases, leaving 7 bases of the junction unmatched. This CDR3 is built from 15 residues. Full variable domain (missing parts from reference TRBV9 and TRBJ1-4): DSGVTQTPKHLITATGQRVTLRCSPRSGDLSVYWYQQSLDQGLQFLIQYYNGEERAKGNILERFSAQQFPDLHSELNLSSLELGDSALYFCASSERQGLNEKLFFGSGTQLSVL.